Listed below are T cell receptor beta chains from one sample, sequenced in a study of blood T cell repertoires in COVID-19. Profiling relied on immunoSEQ multiplex PCR, and the TCRdb table lists in-frame clones only, not all of them. The sample consists of approximately 150,000 clones, approximately 88% of them appearing once. Source material: peripheral blood. The receptors shown here come from a human donor in a cohort sampled during active COVID-19. Both conserved end residues are part of each CDR3. A D gene is named only where the DNA matches it firmly. Size is stated for part of the rows, as once, few or many counts, or as a class when the clone is expanded.

d_call j_call v_call clone_size cdr3_aa cdr3_nt
. TRBJ1-1 TRBV9 . CASSSQMTVNTEAFF TGTGCCAGCAGCTCGCAAATGACAGTTAACACTGAAGCTTTCTTT
. TRBJ1-2 TRBV4-2 . CASSQESTGGGPYGYTF TGTGCCAGCAGCCAAGAGTCGACGGGGGGCGGACCCTATGGCTACACCTTC
. TRBJ2-3 TRBV7-9 . CASSFPGTWGDTDTQYF TGTGCCAGCAGCTTCCCCGGGACCTGGGGGGACACAGATACGCAGTATTTT
. TRBJ1-1 TRBV3-1/TRBV3-2 . CASSHEVNTEAFF TGTGCCAGCAGCCATGAGGTGAACACTGAAGCTTTCTTT
. TRBJ1-2 TRBV7-9 . CASSLEQSLNYGYTF TGTGCCAGCAGCTTAGAACAGTCCTTAAACTATGGCTACACCTTC
TRBD2 TRBJ2-1 TRBV27 . CASRWRAGASSYNEQFF TGTGCCAGCCGATGGCGGGCGGGAGCAAGCTCCTACAATGAGCAGTTCTTC
TRBD1 TRBJ1-6 TRBV7-9 . CASSLNRGLSPLHF TGTGCCAGCAGCTTAAACAGGGGGTTGTCACCCCTCCACTTT
. TRBJ2-2 TRBV7-2 . CASSQSSGTGELFF TGTGCCAGCAGCCAAAGTTCAGGCACCGGGGAGCTGTTTTTT
. TRBJ2-5 TRBV30 . CAWRPLGEETQYF TGTGCCTGGAGGCCTCTAGGTGAAGAGACCCAGTACTTC
. TRBJ2-1 TRBV5-1 once CASSLAGTPNEQFF TGCGCCAGCAGCTTGGCGGGGACTCCCAATGAGCAGTTCTTC
TRBD2 TRBJ2-5 TRBV18 . CASSPPLAGEKTQYF TGTGCCAGCTCACCACCCCTAGCGGGGGAGAAGACCCAGTACTTC
TRBD1 TRBJ1-1 TRBV5-6 . CASTSGTVNTEAFF TGTGCCAGCACCTCCGGGACAGTTAACACTGAAGCTTTCTTT
. TRBJ1-6 TRBV4-2 . CASSQAGAPNSPLHF TGTGCCAGCAGCCAAGCAGGGGCTCCTAATTCACCCCTCCACTTT
. TRBJ2-5 TRBV7-3 . CASSLNREETQYF TGTGCCAGCAGCTTAAACAGGGAAGAGACCCAGTACTTC
TRBD1 TRBJ1-5 TRBV5-4 . CASSSGTGRNQPQHF TGTGCCAGCAGCTCCGGGACAGGGCGCAATCAGCCCCAGCATTTT
. TRBJ1-6 TRBV10-3 . CAISEGGHPNSPLHF TGTGCCATCAGTGAAGGGGGACATCCGAATTCACCCCTCCACTTT